Presented here are 5 T cell receptor beta chains from one specimen sequenced in a study of cytomegalovirus exposure and HLA in healthy donors. The PCR used 60 Vbeta and 13 Jbeta primers. Profiled with immunoSEQ multiplex PCR; TCRdb holds only in-frame clones, not every one. The profile shows about 200,000 clones, roughly 80% of them singletons. The sample comprised PBMCs. These receptors came from a man aged 45-60 years in good health and CMV-seronegative.

The rearrangement joins TRBV6-1 to TRBJ2-2, with TRBD2 as a possible D gene (5 bases). Per germline, CDR1 MNHNS and CDR2 SASEGT. Trimming left V 1 base short and J 2 bases short, with 11 bases between. The CDR3 has 16 amino acids. The CDR3 nucleotides read TGTGCCAGCAGTGAAGTTCTAGCCGATAACACCGGGGAGCTGTTTTTT. It encodes CASSEVLADNTGELFF.

The chain couples TRBV19 to TRBJ2-1; 13 positions match TRBD2. J gave up 6 bases and V 10 bases, and 6 bases lay outside the gene matches. CDR1 and CDR2 (germline): LNHDA, SQIVND (reference sequence). The CDR3 covers 14 residues. The CDR3 DNA is TGTGCCACCAAGGGACTAGCGGGAACCAATGAGCAGTTCTTC. This codes for CATKGLAGTNEQFF.

The rearrangement links TRBV2 to TRBJ1-5; TRBD1 aligns across 7 bases. The CDR3 runs 14 residues. From germline, CDR1 is SNHLY and CDR2 FYNNEI. V lost 7 bases to trimming and J lost 0 bases; unmatched junction nucleotides: 3. The CDR3: CASTWDSSNQPQHF. The CDR3 DNA reads TGTGCCAGCACCTGGGACAGTAGCAATCAGCCCCAGCATTTT.

The chain links TRBV7-2 to TRBJ2-5, with TRBD2 matching 13 bases. The J call may be incorrect, as the DNA end agrees better with TRBJ2-7. The CDR3 totals 16 residues. Germline CDR1 is SGHTA and CDR2 is FQGNSA. The CDR3 DNA reads as TGTGCCAGCAGCTCCCCCCGGACTAGCGGGAGCTACGAGCAGTACTTC. Amino acid sequence: CASSSPRTSGSYEQYF.

This chain uses TRBV9 with TRBJ2-1, with 7 bases that match TRBD2. CDR1 is SGDLS, CDR2 YYNGEE, per germline. The junction had 6 bases not matched to a gene; V was cut back by 4 bases and J by 5 bases. The CDR3 consists of 14 residues. The chain's CDR3 is CASSPSGSDNEQFF. In DNA form, the CDR3 reads TGTGCCAGCAGCCCTAGCGGCAGTGACAATGAGCAGTTCTTC.